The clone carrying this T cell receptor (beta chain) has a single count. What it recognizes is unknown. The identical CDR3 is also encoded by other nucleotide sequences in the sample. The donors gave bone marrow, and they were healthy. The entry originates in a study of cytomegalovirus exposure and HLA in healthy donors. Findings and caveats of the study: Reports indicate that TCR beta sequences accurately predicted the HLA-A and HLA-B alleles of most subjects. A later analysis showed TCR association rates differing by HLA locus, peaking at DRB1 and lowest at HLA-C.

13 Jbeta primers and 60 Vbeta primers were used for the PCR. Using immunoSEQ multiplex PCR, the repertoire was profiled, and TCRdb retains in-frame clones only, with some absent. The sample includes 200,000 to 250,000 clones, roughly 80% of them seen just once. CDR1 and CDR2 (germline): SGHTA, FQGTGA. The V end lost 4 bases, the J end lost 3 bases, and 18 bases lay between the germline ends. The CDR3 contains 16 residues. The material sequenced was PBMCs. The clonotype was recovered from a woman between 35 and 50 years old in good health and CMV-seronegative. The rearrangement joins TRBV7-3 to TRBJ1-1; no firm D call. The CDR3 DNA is TGTGCCAGCAGCTCCGGACTTGGTCGGGGTCACACTGAAGCTTTCTTT. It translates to CASSSGLGRGHTEAFF.